This T cell receptor (beta chain) was observed in a study of T cell repertoires in ileal Crohn's disease. Germline assignment: CDR1 MGHRA and CDR2 YSYEKL. This CDR3 comprises 15 residues. Time point: neoterminal ileum biopsy at postoperative endoscopy, about 6 months after surgery. As to this clone: One junction end does not reproduce the germline sequence, and a read error may be involved.

Clones were sequenced by immunoSEQ multiplex PCR, and TCRdb holds only the in-frame ones, with some missing. The sample carries about 13,000 clones, around four fifths recorded once. Sequencing used ileal tissue. This receptor was identified in an adult with Crohn's disease. V is TRBV4-1 and J is TRBJ1-1; possibly TRBD1 for D (6 bases). The CDR3 DNA sequence: TGCGCCAGCAGCCAAAACAGGGCCATGAACACTGAGGCTTTCTTT. As protein: CASSQNRAMNTEAFF.